This T cell receptor beta chain appears in the sequencing data of a study of technical replicates of blood from a few donors. The CDR3 extends over 16 amino acids. V dropped 5 bases and J dropped 4; count of bases not matched to a gene: 7. Germline V gene sequence: CDR1 SGHAT, CDR2 FQNNGV. The table came from immunoSEQ multiplex PCR; TCRdb's copy has only in-frame clones and leaves some out. The sample includes over 45,000 clones, about 90% seen only once; the top ten take 3.9%. The chain carries TRBV11-2 and TRBJ2-1; 11 nucleotides match TRBD2. The origin of this receptor is a human donor in good health. Some clones in this sample may be carry-over from other donors' samples. What was sequenced was PBMCs. Here the CDR3 reads CASSPRLAGFYNEQFF. The CDR3 DNA sequence: TGTGCCAGCAGCCCTAGACTAGCGGGGTTTTACAATGAGCAGTTCTTC.